This T cell receptor (beta chain) was captured in a study of blood T cell repertoires in COVID-19. The CDR3 runs to 12 residues. J was trimmed by 5 bases and V by 4 bases; bases with no gene match: 3. CDR1 and CDR2 (germline): SQVTM, ANQGSEA. Original data processing: Amplification of reference gene primers provided the estimated nucleated cell counts. The table came from immunoSEQ multiplex PCR; TCRdb's copy has only in-frame clones and leaves some out. The DNA gave D and trimming, while V, J and clone size come from that table. The data contain roughly 200,000 clones, around 83% of them singletons. Specimen: peripheral blood. The V call is TRBV29-1, the J call TRBJ1-2; TRBD1 agrees at 8 bases. The sequence was collected from a human donor in a cohort sampled during active COVID-19. Here the CDR3 reads CSVGQGLYGYTF. CDR3 DNA: TGCAGCGTTGGACAGGGGCTTTATGGCTACACCTTC.